This TCR beta chain was found in a study of blood T cell repertoires in COVID-19 (dated by TCRdb to between 2020 and 2021). General notes on the study: Samples covering the acute and convalescent phases of COVID-19 were provided by collaborators in the United States, Italy and Spain. The prospective study material was composed of cDNA or gDNA derived from T cells, B-cell-depleted T cells, or PBMCs. Deeply sampled blood TCRbeta repertoires from subjects exposed to, actively infected with, or recovered from COVID-19 were included in the dataset. The repertoires were made available in a free public database intended to serve as a resource for research on the immune response to SARS-CoV-2. The samples were drawn from two sources: the first 160 participants of the ongoing ImmuneRACE study, and some 1,300 subjects contributed by 6 global collaborators. Sample metadata almost always included a de-identified subject ID, COVID-19 status, age in years and sex. HLA class I and class II types, where available, came from metadata supplied by the sample provider rather than from assay-based typing.

Comment on this clone: Its antigen is still unknown. A read error may be the cause here, since a much bigger clone is one base away.

CDR1 and CDR2 are read off the germline V gene as MNHEY and SVGEGT. From the cysteine through the phenylalanine, the CDR3 covers 12 amino acids. Only the CDR3 region is kept as DNA, spanning 36 bases read in frame from base 1. The V end loses 6 bases and the J end loses 6 bases, and a stretch of 9 bases separates them. Findings and caveats that apply to the study as a whole: How much clinical and demographic metadata was included differed by source and by participant, and the metadata was provided uncurated.

Whole blood was collected in K2EDTA tubes by collaborating institutions according to the institutions' own protocols. For TCRbeta analysis, collaborator samples were shipped as frozen whole blood, as isolated PBMCs, or as DNA extracted from either sample type. TCRbeta CDR3 regions were amplified from genomic DNA by means of the immunoSEQ Assay, a bias-controlled multiplex PCR. In the source study's methods: The number of nucleated cells in each sample was estimated by amplification of reference gene primers within the assay. Sequence reads were collapsed and filtered to measure the absolute abundance of every unique TCRbeta CDR3 rearrangement. For each sample, productive Simpson clonality was calculated as the square root of Simpson's diversity index across productive rearrangements. TCRdb took this table from immuneACCESS and kept in-frame rearrangements with V and J called. Such tables lack part of the clones; where checked against another copy, unresolved V genes explain under half of the gap, and the rest is unexplained. Clonal size and the V and J genes are those of that table, whereas D and trimming came from the DNA. This sample has about 78,000 clones in its table, and around 80% of those were observed once. Of the sample, around 5.3% is held by the ten largest clones.

The TCR was taken from a man in his sixties with active or convalescent COVID-19. Sequenced: peripheral blood. Here the chain combines TRBV6-2 or TRBV6-3 and TRBJ1-5; the D segment could be TRBD1, given 5 matching bases. The CDR3: CASSFDSQPQHF. In nucleotides, the sequence is TGTGCCAGCAGCTTCGACAGTCAGCCCCAGCATTTT.